One sample yielded the 24 T cell receptor beta chains listed below, sequenced in a study of regulatory and conventional T cells in RAG deficiency listed by TCRdb under 2017. The library came from the immunoSEQ multiplex PCR assay. TCRdb holds this immuneACCESS table with in-frame rearrangements only. Some clones are missing; in checked studies, unresolved V genes explain under half, and the rest has no known cause. The sample has 30,000 to 35,000 clones on record, 70% to 90% of them singletons. Approximately 5.1% of the sample belongs to the ten largest clones. The data were also submitted as part of a second study, on regulatory T cells. The second study reports: For the multiplex PCR, 52 forward TRBV primers and 13 reverse TRBJ primers were used, and amplification bias was corrected with both assay-based and computational methods.

The sample comprised CD8+ T cells sorted from blood. These receptors all come from a human donor in good health.

The chain recombines TRBV18 with TRBJ2-1, with a tentative D call TRBD1 (5 bases). The CDR3 loop spans 14 amino acids. Per germline, CDR1 KGHSH and CDR2 LQKENI. Trimming took off 3 bases at V and 5 bases at J, with 11 bases between the two ends. Here the CDR3 DNA reads TGTGCCAGCTCACCTCCCAGGGTGAACAATGAGCAGTTCTTC. Its translation is CASSPPRVNNEQFF.

This rearrangement joins TRBV28 to TRBJ1-1; 12 bases line up with TRBD1. The germline gives CDR1 MDHEN, CDR2 SYDVKM. The J segment lost 5 bases and the V segment lost 6 bases, leaving 7 bases of the junction unmatched. CDR3 size: 15 residues. Here the CDR3 reads CASRPGTGGHTEAFF. The CDR3, as DNA: TGTGCCAGCAGACCAGGGACAGGGGGCCATACTGAAGCTTTCTTT.

Only one count was recorded for this clone. This sequence joins TRBV2 and TRBJ2-3; 9 nucleotides match TRBD2. The CDR3 spans 16 residues. The V and J ends lost 1 base and 1 base, in that order; junction bases with no gene match: 3. Germline CDR1 and CDR2: SNHLY and FYNNEI. In nucleotides, the CDR3 is TGTGCCAGCAGTGAAGGAGCGGGGGGTCGCACAGATACGCAGTATTTT. It yields the protein CASSEGAGGRTDTQYF.

This clone was seen only once. The chain joins TRBV19 to TRBJ2-7; D is possibly TRBD1 (6 bases). This CDR3 has 13 residues. Looked up from germline, CDR1 is LNHDA and CDR2 is SQIVND (reference sequence). Trimming took off 1 base at V and 2 bases at J, with 6 bases between the two ends. In nucleotides, the CDR3 is TGTGCCAGTAGTATAGCAGGGGCCTACGAGCAGTACTTC. Translating gives CASSIAGAYEQYF.

The rearrangement joins TRBV2 to TRBJ1-3; 10 bases map to TRBD1. J was trimmed by 5 bases and V by 5 bases; bases with no gene match: 6. This CDR3 has 15 residues. The germline V gene has CDR1 SNHLY and CDR2 FYNNEI. CDR3 in amino acids: CASSNATGGRNTIYF. In DNA, the CDR3 is TGTGCCAGCAGTAACGCGACAGGGGGCCGAAACACCATATATTTT.

The chain is built from TRBV9 and TRBJ2-3; TRBD1 matches at 9 bases. This CDR3 comprises 15 residues. V was clipped by 5 bases and J by 5 bases; unmatched bases: 9. Germline loops: CDR1 SGDLS, CDR2 YYNGEE. This CDR3 is CASSLRDRVEDTQYF. CDR3 bases: TGTGCCAGCAGTCTCCGGGACAGGGTTGAAGATACGCAGTATTTT.

This clone showed up just a few times. This chain links TRBV19 with TRBJ1-6, with 9 bases fitting TRBD1. V was clipped by 5 bases and J by 7 bases; unmatched bases: 6. Germline V gene sequence: CDR1 LNHDA, CDR2 SQIVND (reference sequence). CDR3 length equals 15 residues. The CDR3 bases are TGTGCCAGTAGTGCCTGGGACAGGGCGAATTCACCCCTCCACTTT. It encodes CASSAWDRANSPLHF.

The rearrangement links TRBV6-1 to TRBJ1-2; D not certain. Germline values: CDR1 MNHNS, CDR2 SASEGT. The CDR3 spans 17 residues. Between the trimmed V and J ends, which lost 4 bases and 4 bases, there was a span of 22 bases. CDR3 sequence: CASSVRVPMRKTYGYTF. The CDR3 DNA reads TGTGCCAGCAGTGTCCGGGTCCCTATGCGAAAGACCTATGGCTACACCTTC.

A remark on this clone: The junction departs from the called germline gene at one end, perhaps through a read error. Other DNA sequences in the same sample also yield this CDR3. The CDR3 sequence is CASSPGRVSYEQYF. CDR3 sequence (DNA): TGTGCCAGCAGCCCCGGGCGGGTATCCTACGAGCAGTACTTT. V usage is TRBV7-9 and J usage is TRBJ2-7; the D gene is possibly TRBD2 (5 bases). Germline values: CDR1 SEHNR, CDR2 FQNEAQ (reference sequence). The CDR3 loop spans 14 amino acids.

This clone was counted once. As DNA, the CDR3 is TGTGCCAGCAGCTTAGGCCTAGCGGGCGGCACAAGAGAGACCCAGTACTTC. Translated, it gives CASSLGLAGGTRETQYF. The chain recombines TRBV7-2 with TRBJ2-5; 8 nucleotides line up with TRBD2. V lost 1 base and J lost 4; bases outside the gene matches: 11. CDR1 and CDR2 (germline): SGHTA, FQGNSA. The CDR3 consists of 17 residues.

The CDR3 loop is CASSSSGQGALANYGYTF. The CDR3 coding sequence is TGTGCCAGCAGCTCGTCGGGACAGGGGGCTCTAGCTAACTATGGCTACACCTTC. The V gene is TRBV5-6, the J gene TRBJ1-2; 12 bases line up with TRBD1. J was trimmed by 0 bases and V by 3 bases; bases with no gene match: 9. The germline gives CDR1 SGHDT, CDR2 YYEEEE. The CDR3 spans 18 residues.

The chain links TRBV15 to TRBJ1-1; unclear D gene. The V gene's germline CDR1 is LNHNV and CDR2 YYDKDF (reference sequence). The V end lost 2 bases, the J end lost 8 bases, and 15 bases lay between the germline ends. This CDR3 contains 14 residues. The CDR3 spells CATSRSGSSFEAFF. The CDR3 nucleotides read TGTGCCACCAGCAGATCGGGGTCCTCATTCGAAGCTTTCTTT.

The J gene is TRBJ2-1, the V gene TRBV27; 12 nucleotides line up with TRBD2. Per germline, CDR1 MNHEY and CDR2 SMNVEV (reference sequence). The CDR3 runs to 14 residues. The J segment lost 8 bases and the V segment lost 5 bases, leaving 4 bases of the junction unmatched. As DNA, the CDR3 is TGTGCCAGCAGTCCCTGGACTAGCGGGGATGAGCAGTTCTTC. This encodes CASSPWTSGDEQFF.

The chain joins TRBV27 to TRBJ1-5; unclear D gene. In germline, CDR1 is MNHEY, CDR2 SMNVEV (reference sequence). Trimming shortened V by 3 bases and J by 3 bases, and 9 bases separated the two germline ends. The CDR3 is made up of 14 amino acids. The DNA for the CDR3 is TGTGCCAGCAGTTTTGCAGGACCCAATCAGCCCCAGCATTTT. It yields the protein CASSFAGPNQPQHF.

The V call is TRBV27, the J call TRBJ2-3; a possible D gene is TRBD1 (6 bases). Trimming removed 0 bases at V and 2 bases at J, with 15 bases between. In germline, CDR1 is MNHEY, CDR2 SMNVEV (reference sequence). The CDR3 runs to 17 residues. CDR3 nucleotides: TGTGCCAGCAGTTTATCGACCGGGACACCTATCACAGATACGCAGTATTTT. This sequence encodes CASSLSTGTPITDTQYF.

The rearrangement joins TRBV19 to TRBJ1-2; 10 positions agree with TRBD1. The CDR3 covers 15 residues. With V trimmed by 8 bases and J by 8 bases, 14 bases remained unmatched. The germline CDR1 and CDR2 sequences are LNHDA and SQIVND (reference sequence). DNA for the CDR3: TGTGCCAGTGCACCGGGACAGGGGCAATTCGGCGGCTACACCTTC. Its translation: CASAPGQGQFGGYTF.

This clone was found once. J is TRBJ1-2 and V is TRBV19; no clear D. The CDR3 consists of 12 residues. The germline V and J ends were trimmed by 6 bases and 8 bases, with 13 bases remaining between them. Germline values: CDR1 LNHDA, CDR2 SQIVND (reference sequence). This CDR3 reads CASSPLPGGYTF. The CDR3, as DNA: TGTGCCAGTAGCCCTCTGCCCGGGGGCTACACCTTC. Filled out from reference TRBV19 and TRBJ1-2, the complete variable domain reads DGGITQSPKYLFRKEGQNVTLSCEQNLNHDAMYWYRQDPGQGLRLIYYSQIVNDFQKGDIAEGYSVSREKKESFPLTVTSAQKNPTAFYLCASSPLPGGYTFGSGTRLTVV.

J is TRBJ2-4 and V is TRBV6-4, with D unresolved. Trimming left V 5 bases short and J 6 bases short, with 14 bases between. CDR1 is MRHNA and CDR2 is SNTAGT in the germline V gene. The CDR3 has 14 amino acids. The CDR3 reads CASSREAGTNIQYF. The CDR3 nucleotides read TGTGCCAGCAGTCGTGAGGCAGGAACAAACATTCAGTACTTC.

The gene calls are TRBV4-1 and TRBJ2-7; 11 bases map to TRBD2. Germline CDR1 MGHRA, CDR2 YSYEKL. The V gene end was trimmed by 3 bases and the J gene end by 4 bases; junction bases not matched to a gene: 8. The CDR3 is made up of 16 amino acids. CDR3 loop: CASSHTSGSYGYEQYF. As DNA, the CDR3 is TGCGCCAGCAGCCATACTAGCGGGAGCTATGGGTACGAGCAGTACTTC.

This chain uses TRBV2 with TRBJ1-2; possibly TRBD1 for D (6 bases). The CDR3 consists of 10 residues. Trimming took 8 bases from V and 8 from J, leaving 9 bases between them. Germline values: CDR1 SNHLY, CDR2 FYNNEI. In DNA, the CDR3 is TGTGCCAGCCCAGGGGACGGCTACACCTTC. It codes for CASPGDGYTF.

J is TRBJ2-1 and V is TRBV5-4; 7 bases are shared with TRBD1. Germline trimming cut 1 base from V and 4 bases from J; bases unmatched to any gene: 2. This CDR3 comprises 14 residues. Germline-derived CDR1 and CDR2 are SGHNT and YYREEE (reference sequence). The CDR3 loop reads CASSLRDSYNEQFF. As DNA, the CDR3 is TGTGCCAGCAGCTTGAGGGACAGTTACAATGAGCAGTTCTTC.

This clone occurred once. The chain is built from TRBV19 and TRBJ2-3, with 9 nucleotides matching TRBD1. Germline V CDR1 and CDR2: LNHDA, SQIVND (reference sequence). The CDR3 spans 15 residues. V shed 4 bases and J 2 bases; nucleotides not matched to a gene: 4. In nucleotides, the CDR3 is TGTGCCAGTAGTAAGGACAGGGGATCCACAGATACGCAGTATTTT. This sequence encodes CASSKDRGSTDTQYF.

This sequence joins TRBV6-1 and TRBJ1-2; possibly TRBD1 for D (5 bases). The CDR3 consists of 12 residues. V lost 5 bases and J lost 4, with 8 bases in between. The V gene's germline CDR1 is MNHNS and CDR2 SASEGT. The CDR3 spells CASSPDSYGYTF. CDR3 bases: TGTGCCAGCAGTCCAGACAGCTATGGCTACACCTTC.

The chain uses TRBV6-1 and TRBJ1-3; D ambiguous. V was shortened by 3 bases and J by 0 bases, with 9 bases between the two germline ends. Germline lookup yields CDR1 MNHNS and CDR2 SASEGT. There are 15 residues in the CDR3. CDR3 loop: CASSEWVSSGNTIYF. The DNA of the CDR3 is TGTGCCAGCAGTGAGTGGGTTAGCTCTGGAAACACCATATATTTT.